The 30 T cell receptor beta chains below come from one sample, sequenced in a study of vaccination and CD4 T cells after COVID-19 (dated 2022 in TCRdb). No antigen has been assigned to these receptors. According to the study, the label for this sample's treatment or condition signals: approximately nine-day PBMC culture with coronavirus spike peptide pools or control peptides (ViraFEST assay). The method was PCR. The sample was run on an Illumina iSeq 100. DNA from cultured CD4+ T cells underwent TCR sequencing with the Oncomine TCR Beta short-read assay at the Johns Hopkins FTIC core. TCRdb reanalyzed the raw reads on its own, using fastp at Q25 for trimming and MiXCR for clone calling, and kept in-frame beta chains. Rows merge per CDR3 protein into single entries with the most common DNA and genes. Recorded for this sample are about 20,000 distinct CDR3 sequences; 25% to 35% of them occurred a single time. The ten largest clones take up about 15% of the sample.

Sequenced material: cultured CD4+ T cells from blood. The receptor set was obtained from a human donor with COVID-19.

This clonotype has only one observation. DNA of the CDR3: TGTGCCAGCAGTTACTACGGGGGGGACTCCTACAATGAGCAGTTCTTC. Encoded protein: CASSYYGGDSYNEQFF. The chain combines TRBV6-2 or TRBV6-3 with TRBJ2-1; 8 bases are a match to TRBD2. Germline CDR1 is MNHEY and CDR2 is SVGEGT. This CDR3 has 16 residues. Unmatched junction bases numbered 2, after V lost 1 base and J lost 0 bases.

This rearrangement joins TRBV5-1 to TRBJ2-7; the D gene is possibly TRBD2 (5 bases). Germline V gene lookup returns CDR1 SGHRS and CDR2 YFSETQ. CDR3 length: 13 amino acids. V dropped 4 bases and J dropped 3 bases, with 11 bases sitting between them. In DNA form, the CDR3 reads TGCGCCAGCAGCGAGGGAGCCTACTACGAGCAGTACTTC. It translates to CASSEGAYYEQYF.

The chain combines TRBV6-1 with TRBJ2-3; 8 bases map to TRBD2. J gave up 5 bases and V 7 bases, and 17 bases lay outside the gene matches. Per germline, CDR1 MNHNS and CDR2 SASEGT. The CDR3 covers 17 residues. The CDR3 here is CASTQRTTGGRGDTQYF. The CDR3 DNA reads TGTGCCAGCACCCAAAGGACCACGGGGGGGCGAGGAGATACGCAGTATTTT.

This clonotype has a handful of counts. The V call is TRBV15, the J call TRBJ2-5, with 7 bases aligning to TRBD1. This CDR3 has 15 residues. The germline V gene has CDR1 LNHNV and CDR2 YYDKDF (reference sequence). V lost 5 bases, J lost 5 bases, and 11 bases stayed unmatched. DNA of the CDR3: TGTGCCACCAGCGTCGAAGGGACAGCCCACGAGACCCAGTACTTC. Translation gives CATSVEGTAHETQYF.

By its share, this clonotype is medium-sized. The chain recombines TRBV20-1 with TRBJ1-3; TRBD1 matches 8 bases. V lost 5 bases, J lost 9 bases, and 6 bases stayed unmatched. Germline-derived CDR1 and CDR2 are DFQATT and SNEGSKA (reference sequence). CDR3 length: 12 amino acids. The CDR3 protein is CSAHNQGATIYF. CDR3 bases: TGCAGTGCTCACAACCAGGGGGCCACCATATATTTT.

The rearrangement joins TRBV6-2 or TRBV6-3 to TRBJ1-2; a possible D gene is TRBD1 (5 bases). The CDR3 is made up of 15 amino acids. The germline V gene encodes CDR1 MNHEY and CDR2 SVGEGT. V shed 6 bases and J shed 4 bases, with 18 bases lying between them. CDR3 coding DNA: TGTGCCAGCAGACCCGGGACGGTGGCTAGCTATGGCTACACCTTC. Protein sequence: CASRPGTVASYGYTF.

The chain couples TRBV30 to TRBJ2-1; D unclear. The CDR3 has 15 amino acids. The germline V gene has CDR1 GTSNPN and CDR2 SVGIG (reference sequence). V lost 0 bases, J lost 8 bases, and 17 bases lay in between. CDR3 sequence (DNA): TGTGCCTGGAGTGTTGGGAACGTAAACAGAGATGAGCAGTTCTTC. Translated: CAWSVGNVNRDEQFF.

This sequence joins TRBV5-4 and TRBJ1-2; 7 positions match TRBD1. The V gene end was trimmed by 4 bases and the J gene end by 7 bases; junction bases not matched to a gene: 16. Germline-derived CDR1 and CDR2 are SGHNT and YYREEE (reference sequence). This CDR3 is built from 16 residues. CDR3 nucleotides: TGTGCCAGCAGCCCGGGACAGAGTGGCCTCGTACGTGGCTACACCTTC. Translated: CASSPGQSGLVRGYTF.

The chain links TRBV2 to TRBJ1-5, with D possibly matching TRBD1 (5 bases). The germline V gene encodes CDR1 SNHLY and CDR2 FYNNEI. The germline V and J ends were trimmed by 6 bases and 7 bases, with 16 bases remaining between them. The CDR3 spans 14 residues. The CDR3 bases are TGTGCCAGCAGGAAGACGGGGGTGGGCCAGCCCCAGCATTTT. Its protein product is CASRKTGVGQPQHF. Based on the CDR3 plus reference TRBV2 and TRBJ1-5, the full variable domain is EPEVTQTPSHQVTQMGQEVILRCVPISNHLYFYWYRQILGQKVEFLVSFYNNEISEKSEIFDDQFSVERPDGSNFTLKIRSTKLEDSAMYFCASRKTGVGQPQHFGDGTRLSIL.

The CDR3 spells CSARDSGGADTQYF. CDR3 nucleotide sequence: TGCAGTGCTAGAGATTCCGGGGGGGCAGATACGCAGTATTTT. V usage is TRBV20-1 and J usage is TRBJ2-3, with 8 bases that match TRBD2. The CDR3 is 14 residues long. V trimming: 0 bases; J trimming: 4 bases; junction bases outside the gene matches: 3. Germline lookup yields CDR1 DFQATT and CDR2 SNEGSKA (reference sequence).

The J gene is TRBJ1-3, the V gene TRBV28, with 7 nucleotides matching TRBD1. J lost 0 bases, V lost 4 bases, and 6 bases had no gene match. Looked up from germline, CDR1 is MDHEN and CDR2 is SYDVKM. This CDR3 has 16 amino acids. CDR3 sequence reads: CASSSRTGRSGNTIYF. Here the CDR3 DNA reads TGTGCCAGCAGTTCCCGGACAGGTCGCTCTGGAAACACCATATATTTT.

This clonotype was seen a handful of times. The chain carries TRBV2 and TRBJ1-6; 10 positions agree with TRBD1. CDR3 length: 14 residues. The V gene's germline CDR1 is SNHLY and CDR2 FYNNEI. V lost 10 bases to trimming and J lost 7 bases; unmatched junction nucleotides: 7. This chain's CDR3 is CATTLDRGNSPLHF. For the CDR3, the DNA is TGTGCCACAACGCTGGACAGGGGGAATTCACCCCTCCACTTT.

V is TRBV10-3 and J is TRBJ2-2; D gene ambiguous. The V end was cut by 5 bases, the J end by 8 bases, with 6 bases between. Germline V gives CDR1 ENHRY, CDR2 SYGVKD. The CDR3 has 11 amino acids. CDR3 bases: TGTGCCATCAGTCCCGGGGGGGAGCTGTTTTTT. It specifies CAISPGGELFF.

The chain joins TRBV6-2 or TRBV6-3 to TRBJ2-7, with D maybe TRBD2 (5 bases). Germline-derived CDR1 and CDR2 are MNHEY and SVGEGT. CDR3 length: 15 amino acids. Trimming took 2 bases from V and 5 from J, leaving 16 bases between them. This CDR3 reads CASSYRLTSFNEQYF. In DNA, the CDR3 is TGTGCCAGCAGTTACCGCCTCACTAGTTTCAACGAGCAGTACTTC.

This clonotype appeared a few times. The genes are TRBV7-9 and TRBJ2-3; 8 nucleotides agree with TRBD1. From germline, CDR1 is SEHNR and CDR2 FQNEAQ (reference sequence). CDR3 length: 20 residues. V lost 5 bases, J lost 3 bases, and 22 bases stayed unmatched. The CDR3 reads CASSPSFRGTGALRTDTQYF. As DNA, the CDR3 is TGTGCCAGCAGCCCTAGCTTCCGTGGGACAGGAGCCCTTCGGACAGATACGCAGTATTTT.

This clonotype was seen more than once but under ten times. V is TRBV2 and J is TRBJ2-7; D ambiguous. Germline V gives CDR1 SNHLY, CDR2 FYNNEI. This CDR3 is built from 14 residues. V lost 4 bases to trimming and J lost 1 base, with 11 bases between them. The CDR3 nucleotides read TGTGCCAGCAGTGGGGCAGTTGGGTCCTACGAGCAGTACTTC. Amino acids: CASSGAVGSYEQYF.

This clonotype was counted between two and nine times. The chain couples TRBV6-1 to TRBJ1-1; possibly TRBD1 for D (5 bases). The CDR3 loop spans 13 amino acids. The germline V gene encodes CDR1 MNHNS and CDR2 SASEGT. V lost 2 bases, J lost 5 bases, and 9 bases lay in between. CDR3 in amino acids: CASSEWGGTEAFF. CDR3 nucleotide sequence: TGTGCCAGCAGTGAATGGGGGGGAACTGAAGCTTTCTTT.

The chain employs TRBV2 and TRBJ2-7; TRBD1 matches 9 bases. The V gene end was trimmed by 4 bases and the J gene end by 4 bases; junction bases not matched to a gene: 5. Germline V gives CDR1 SNHLY, CDR2 FYNNEI. The CDR3 loop spans 14 amino acids. The CDR3, as DNA: TGTGCCAGCAGTGCGGGACAGGGTAGGTACGAGCAGTACTTC. Translating it yields CASSAGQGRYEQYF.

The rearrangement links TRBV19 to TRBJ1-4; 8 bases map to TRBD1. This CDR3 has 15 residues. Looked up from germline, CDR1 is LNHDA and CDR2 is SQIVND (reference sequence). With V trimmed by 5 bases and J by 12 bases, 14 bases remained unmatched. The CDR3 region is CASSARGTGFVELFF. DNA of the CDR3: TGTGCCAGTAGTGCGCGGGGGACAGGATTTGTGGAACTGTTTTTT.

This clonotype was seen only a few times. The chain uses TRBV7-9 and TRBJ1-5, with unresolved D. The CDR3 has 18 residues. From germline, CDR1 is SEHNR and CDR2 FQNEAQ (reference sequence). The ends were cut back, 11 bases at V and 4 bases at J, with 30 bases in the middle. The CDR3 DNA reads as TGTGCCCCCACCGAAGACGCCAGCCCTAGATGCGTTAATCAGCCCCAGCATTTT. This gives the protein CAPTEDASPRCVNQPQHF.

This rearrangement joins TRBV2 to TRBJ1-4; D gene ambiguous. The germline V gene encodes CDR1 SNHLY and CDR2 FYNNEI. Trimming removed 5 bases from V and 9 bases from J, with 13 bases in between. The CDR3 has 13 residues. In DNA form, the CDR3 reads TGTGCCAGCAGTTTCGCGCTCAATCAAAAACTGTTTTTT. Translation gives CASSFALNQKLFF. Looking up the rest from reference TRBV2 and TRBJ1-4 gives the full variable domain: EPEVTQTPSHQVTQMGQEVILRCVPISNHLYFYWYRQILGQKVEFLVSFYNNEISEKSEIFDDQFSVERPDGSNFTLKIRSTKLEDSAMYFCASSFALNQKLFFGSGTQLSVL.

V gene TRBV15 combines with J gene TRBJ2-3, with TRBD2 identical over 8 bases. The CDR3 is 16 residues long. Trimming removed 5 bases from V and 2 bases from J; junction bases left unmatched: 9. From germline, CDR1 is LNHNV and CDR2 YYDKDF (reference sequence). CDR3 amino acids: CATSLERGIPTDTQYF. The CDR3 bases are TGTGCCACCAGCCTCGAGCGGGGGATCCCCACAGATACGCAGTATTTT.

V usage is TRBV20-1 and J usage is TRBJ2-1, with D possibly TRBD1 on 8 matching bases. Germline V gene sequence: CDR1 DFQATT, CDR2 SNEGSKA (reference sequence). The CDR3 is 17 amino acids. V was shortened by 8 bases and J by 1 base, with 24 bases between the two germline ends. The CDR3 sequence is CSPPDRGGRESYNEQFF. For the CDR3, the DNA is TGCAGTCCTCCCGACAGGGGAGGGCGGGAATCCTACAATGAGCAGTTCTTC.

The chain uses TRBV12-3 or TRBV12-4 and TRBJ2-1, with 9 bases matching TRBD2. The CDR3 has 15 residues. Losses at the gene ends were 5 bases for V and 7 bases for J; bases not matched to a gene: 9. The CDR3 nucleotides read TGTGCCAGCAGTATAGGACTAGCGTCTTCAAATGAGCAGTTCTTC. Translation: CASSIGLASSNEQFF.

The V call is TRBV4-2, the J call TRBJ2-7, with TRBD2 matching 16 bases. Germline CDR1 and CDR2: LGHNA and YNFKEQ. V shed 4 bases and J 5 bases; nucleotides not matched to a gene: 11. CDR3 length: 18 residues. CDR3 DNA: TGTGCCAGCAGCCTCATTGCCTCGGGACTAGCGGGGGGGAACGAGCAGTACTTC. It translates to CASSLIASGLAGGNEQYF.

The table lists this clonotype with a few counts. CDR3 sequence: CASRDSGANVLTF. DNA for the CDR3: TGCGCCAGCAGAGACTCTGGGGCCAACGTCCTGACTTTC. The chain has TRBV5-1 and TRBJ2-6; D is undetermined. The ends were cut back, 5 bases at V and 0 bases at J, with 3 bases in the middle. Germline-derived CDR1 and CDR2 are SGHRS and YFSETQ. This CDR3 is 13 amino acids long. The whole variable domain, remainder taken from reference TRBV5-1 and TRBJ2-6, is KAGVTQTPRYLIKTRGQQVTLSCSPISGHRSVSWYQQTPGQGLQFLFEYFSETQRNKGNFPGRFSGRQFSNSRSEMNVSTLELGDSALYLCASRDSGANVLTFGAGSRLTVL.

This clonotype was seen more than once but under ten times. The rearrangement uses TRBV25-1 and TRBJ1-2, with no clear D. With 4 bases removed from V and 1 base from J, the gap between germline ends came to 16 bases. The germline V gene has CDR1 MGHDK and CDR2 SYGVNS. The CDR3 has 16 residues. DNA of the CDR3: TGTGCCAGCAGTGCAACCCCAGGATCAGATAACTATGGCTACACCTTC. Its translation: CASSATPGSDNYGYTF.

This chain uses TRBV20-1 with TRBJ2-3, with 11 bases matching TRBD2. The CDR3 has 17 residues. V shed 0 bases, J shed 3 bases, and the junction held 8 bases outside the gene matches. Germline CDR1 is DFQATT and CDR2 is SNEGSKA (reference sequence). In DNA form, the CDR3 reads TGCAGTGCTAGAGATACGGCTAGCGGGGGGTATACAGATACGCAGTATTTT. It encodes CSARDTASGGYTDTQYF.

The chain uses TRBV7-9 and TRBJ1-3; 7 bases are a match to TRBD1. Losses at the gene ends were 4 bases for V and 2 bases for J; bases not matched to a gene: 2. There are 14 residues in the CDR3. Germline V gene sequence: CDR1 SEHNR, CDR2 FQNEAQ (reference sequence). CDR3 bases: TGTGCCAGCAGCTCCACAGGGGCTGGAAACACCATATATTTT. It specifies CASSSTGAGNTIYF.

The CDR3 spells CASSKRYDEKLFF. In nucleotides, the CDR3 is TGTGCCAGCAGTAAGAGATATGATGAAAAACTGTTTTTT. This sequence joins TRBV7-9 and TRBJ1-4; D is unresolved. Trimming pared 6 bases from V and 6 bases from J, leaving 11 bases between. The CDR3 is made up of 13 amino acids. From germline, CDR1 is SEHNR and CDR2 FQNEAQ (reference sequence).